The clone carrying this T cell receptor (beta chain) was observed once. The data were taken from a study of blood T cell repertoires in COVID-19. Study-level information: Researchers got acute and convalescent COVID-19 samples from the United States, Italy and Spain.

Sequencing used immunoSEQ multiplex PCR; TCRdb keeps in-frame clones, though not all of them. This repertoire shows more than 60,000 clones, almost 90% found once; its top ten account for about a fifth. From germline, CDR1 is SGHRS and CDR2 YFSETQ. Trimming stripped 3 bases from V and 0 bases from J, with 9 bases between. This CDR3 is built from 14 residues. The chain links TRBV5-1 to TRBJ1-1; no clear D gene. This TCR was sampled from a woman aged 45-59 years with active or convalescent COVID-19. Sequenced material: peripheral blood. CDR3 sequence: CASSSAGMNTEAFF. CDR3 nucleotides: TGCGCCAGCAGCTCCGCGGGAATGAACACTGAAGCTTTCTTT.